These T cell receptor beta chains were read from a single sample in a study of cytomegalovirus exposure and HLA in healthy donors. The method was immunoSEQ multiplex PCR; TCRdb's version includes in-frame clones alone and lacks a portion of them. The sample has approximately 190,000 clones, around 64% seen once. Sequenced input: PBMCs. The receptors here all came from a man aged 35 to 55 in good health and CMV-seropositive. Both conserved end residues are part of each CDR3. Each record gives: J gene, D gene, V gene, clone size, CDR3 DNA, CDR3 protein. D genes are given only for firm matches. Size tells how often a clone was seen (once, few, many) or the class of an expanded clone, and some rows leave it out.

TRBJ1-6 | TRBD1 | TRBV4-3 | - | TGCGCCAGCAGCCGCACAGGGGTTAATTCACCCCTCCACTTT | CASSRTGVNSPLHF
TRBJ2-7 | - | TRBV19 | - | TGTGCCAGTAGTATAGAGGGAGGATACTACGAGCAGTACTTC | CASSIEGGYYEQYF
TRBJ2-5 | TRBD2 | TRBV2 | few | TGTGCCAGCAGTGGACTGCGGGGGGGACAAGAGACCCAGTACTTC | CASSGLRGGQETQYF
TRBJ2-7 | - | TRBV7-9 | few | TGTGCCAGCAGCTACGGAGGGACCTACGAGCAGTACTTC | CASSYGGTYEQYF
TRBJ2-7 | - | TRBV7-2 | few | TGTGCCAGCAGCTACGGCCGGGGCTACGAGCAGTACTTC | CASSYGRGYEQYF
TRBJ1-3 | - | TRBV11-2 | - | TGTGCCAGCAGCTTAGGGCCGGGGAGTGCTGGAAACACCATATATTTT | CASSLGPGSAGNTIYF
TRBJ1-2 | TRBD1 | TRBV19 | - | TGTGCCAGTTCCTATGGACAGGTCCTCTATGGCTACACCTTC | CASSYGQVLYGYTF
TRBJ2-3 | - | TRBV5-4 | - | TGTGCCAGCAGCTTGGCCGCGCGGGGAACAGATACGCAGTATTTT | CASSLAARGTDTQYF
TRBJ1-5 | - | TRBV27 | few | TGTGCCAGCATGGGGGCCGGGGCTAGCAATCAGCCCCAGCATTTT | CASMGAGASNQPQHF
TRBJ2-7 | - | TRBV29-1 | - | TGCAGCGTAGGCAGGGGCGTTGGGCAGTACTTC | CSVGRGVGQYF
TRBJ2-3 | TRBD2 | TRBV28 | - | TGTGCCAGCAGTTTAGGGGACTACGATACGCAGTATTTT | CASSLGDYDTQYF
TRBJ2-3 | - | TRBV5-1 | - | TGCGCCAGCAGCCTTTTCACAGATACGCAGTATTTT | CASSLFTDTQYF
TRBJ2-3 | - | TRBV6-4 | - | TGTGCCAGCAGTGACTCGGTAGGGAGATCAGATACGCAGTATTTT | CASSDSVGRSDTQYF
TRBJ2-1 | TRBD2 | TRBV5-1 | - | TGCGCCAGCAGCTTGGAACTAGCGGGGGTAGTTGAGCAGTTCTTC | CASSLELAGVVEQFF
TRBJ2-1 | - | TRBV6-5 | - | TGTGCCAGCAGTTACGGGGCGGCGGTCTCCTACAATGAGCAGTTCTTC | CASSYGAAVSYNEQFF
TRBJ1-3 | - | TRBV10-3 | - | TGTGCCATCAGCTCCTGGACAGCTTACTCTGGAAACACCATATATTTT | CAISSWTAYSGNTIYF
TRBJ2-7 | - | TRBV4-1 | few | TGCGCCAGCAGCCTTCAAACCAGGGCCTCCTACGAGCAGTACTTC | CASSLQTRASYEQYF
TRBJ1-4 | - | TRBV6-1 | - | TGTGCCAGCACCTCGCTTGGAGAGTCTAATGAAAAACTGTTTTTT | CASTSLGESNEKLFF
TRBJ1-6 | - | TRBV6-5 | - | TGTGCCAGCAGTTACTCCGGCGGGGGATATAATTCACCCCTCCACTTT | CASSYSGGGYNSPLHF
TRBJ2-7 | - | TRBV11-2 | - | TGTGCCAGCAGCTTAATATCTGGACAAAGCTACGAGCAGTACTTC | CASSLISGQSYEQYF
TRBJ1-3 | - | TRBV11-2 | - | TGTGCCAGCAGCTTAGTAGGGAGGGAAGGTTCTGGAAACACCATATATTTT | CASSLVGREGSGNTIYF
TRBJ2-3 | TRBD2 | TRBV5-6 | - | TGTGCCAGCAGCTACCTAGCGGGGGTTAGCACAGATACGCAGTATTTT | CASSYLAGVSTDTQYF
TRBJ1-4 | TRBD1 | TRBV9 | - | TGTGCCAGCAGCGCCGGACAGGGATCAACTAATGAAAAACTGTTTTTT | CASSAGQGSTNEKLFF
TRBJ1-1 | - | TRBV18 | - | TGTGCCAGCTCACGGGAGGTCTTTTGGGAAGCTTTCTTT | CASSREVFWEAFF
TRBJ2-7 | - | TRBV6-5 | - | TGTGCCAGCAGCCGACAGGAGATCTACGAGCAGTACTTC | CASSRQEIYEQYF
TRBJ2-7 | - | TRBV7-9 | once | TGTTCCAGCAGCTTACAGATCGAGCAGTACTTC | CSSSLQIEQYF
TRBJ1-2 | TRBD1 | TRBV6-1 | - | TGTGCCAGCAGTGCATACAGGGGGACGGTTGGCTACACCTTC | CASSAYRGTVGYTF
TRBJ1-5 | - | TRBV19 | - | TGTGCCAGTAGTATTCTAGGCCTCGATGCGGGCAATCAGCCCCAGCATTTT | CASSILGLDAGNQPQHF
TRBJ1-2 | TRBD1 | TRBV28 | - | TGTGCCAGCAGCAGCCCTCAAGGGGGCGGCTACACCTTC | CASSSPQGGGYTF
TRBJ1-2 | - | TRBV6-5 | - | TGTGCCAGCAGCCTACAGGGATTCAACTATGGCTACACCTTC | CASSLQGFNYGYTF
TRBJ2-2 | TRBD1 | TRBV12-5 | - | TGTGCTAGTGGTTTGGTACATCTTCCGGGACAGGGTCTAACCGGGGAGCTGTTTTTT | CASGLVHLPGQGLTGELFF
TRBJ1-2 | - | TRBV7-2 | - | TGTGCCAGCAGCCCCAGGGGCAGTAGGGCCTATGGCTACACCTTC | CASSPRGSRAYGYTF
TRBJ2-3 | - | TRBV9 | - | TGTGCCAGCAGCGTAGACGCGCCCTCCGGGGAACCCACAGATACGCAGTATTTT | CASSVDAPSGEPTDTQYF
TRBJ2-3 | TRBD2 | TRBV5-1 | - | TGCGCCAGCAGCTTCGCGGGGGGGGGCACAGATACGCAGTATTTT | CASSFAGGGTDTQYF
TRBJ2-5 | - | TRBV28 | - | TGTGCCAGCAGTTTAGACTCCGGGGGAGAGACCCAGTACTTC | CASSLDSGGETQYF
TRBJ2-5 | TRBD2 | TRBV27 | - | TGTGCCAGCAGTTTAGGCCCGCCAGCGGGGCCCCAGTACTTC | CASSLGPPAGPQYF
TRBJ1-2 | - | TRBV4-1 | - | TGCGCCAGCAGCCACCTACCGGACTGGTACTATGGCTACACCTTC | CASSHLPDWYYGYTF
TRBJ1-2 | TRBD1 | TRBV25-1 | - | TGTGCCAGCAGAGAGGGGGCGGGAGGCTACACCTTC | CASREGAGGYTF
TRBJ1-1 | - | TRBV9 | - | TGTGCCAGCAGACAACAGGGTCCGAACACTGAAGCTTTCTTT | CASRQQGPNTEAFF
TRBJ1-5 | TRBD1 | TRBV28 | - | TGTGCCAGCAATTCTGACAGGGAGGGCAATCAGCCCCAGCATTTT | CASNSDREGNQPQHF
TRBJ1-5 | - | TRBV19 | - | TGTGCCAGTAGGCTGGGGCTCAATCAGCCCCAGCATTTT | CASRLGLNQPQHF